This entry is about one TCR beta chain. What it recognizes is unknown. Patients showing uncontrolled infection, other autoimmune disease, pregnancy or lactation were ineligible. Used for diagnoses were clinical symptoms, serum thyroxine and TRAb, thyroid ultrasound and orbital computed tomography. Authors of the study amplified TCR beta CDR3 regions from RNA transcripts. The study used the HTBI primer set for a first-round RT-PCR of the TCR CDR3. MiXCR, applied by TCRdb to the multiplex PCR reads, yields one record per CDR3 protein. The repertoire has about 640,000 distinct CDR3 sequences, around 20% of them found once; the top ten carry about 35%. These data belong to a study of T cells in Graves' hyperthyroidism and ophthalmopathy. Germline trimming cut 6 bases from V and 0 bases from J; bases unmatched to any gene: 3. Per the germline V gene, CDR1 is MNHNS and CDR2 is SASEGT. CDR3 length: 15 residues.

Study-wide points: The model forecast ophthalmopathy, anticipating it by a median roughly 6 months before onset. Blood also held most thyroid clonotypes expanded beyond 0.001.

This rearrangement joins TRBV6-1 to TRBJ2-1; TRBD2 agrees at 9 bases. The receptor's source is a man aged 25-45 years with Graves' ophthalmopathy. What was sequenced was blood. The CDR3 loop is CASRGLARSYNEQFF. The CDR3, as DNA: TGTGCCAGCAGAGGACTAGCGCGCTCCTACAATGAGCAGTTCTTC.